The sequence of this T cell receptor (beta chain) was determined in a study of blood T cell repertoires in COVID-19. Study context: Samples taken during acute and convalescent COVID-19 were collected in the United States, Italy and Spain. T cells, B-cell-depleted T cells, or PBMCs supplied cDNA or gDNA.

CDR3 length equals 17 residues. V dropped 3 bases and J dropped 1; count of bases not matched to a gene: 7. CDR1 is SGHTA and CDR2 is FQGNSA in the germline V gene. Under the authors' procedure: Nucleated cell number was recorded as an estimate derived from reference gene primer amplification. The table came from immunoSEQ multiplex PCR; TCRdb's copy has only in-frame clones and leaves some out. Clonal size and the V and J genes are those of that table, whereas D and trimming came from the DNA. The sample has about 77,000 clones; about nine tenths are singletons. Material for sequencing was peripheral blood. V is TRBV7-2 and J is TRBJ2-2; 8 bases are shared with TRBD2. The clonotype was recovered from a woman older than 75 with active or convalescent COVID-19. CDR3 DNA sequence: TGTGCCAGCAGCTTTTTAGGGCTAGCGGGGAACACCGGGGAGCTGTTTTTT. Translated: CASSFLGLAGNTGELFF.